The sequence of this T cell receptor beta chain was determined in a study of CXCR3-negative and CXCR3-positive naive CD8 T cells. Findings and limits, study-wide: When CXCR3-positive naive cells were set against CXCR3-negative naive cells, the former had more hydrophobic TRB CDR3s.

In regard to this clonotype: What it recognizes is unknown.

Carrying UMI labels, the TRB cDNA libraries were prepared through 5' RACE. No DNA is given; TCRdb re-called the 5' RACE reads and lists each CDR3 protein once. Its table records just under 90,000 distinct CDR3 sequences. Germline V lookup: CDR1 LGHNA, CDR2 YSLEER. This CDR3 region has 16 residues. This chain joins TRBV4-3 and TRBJ2-1; as DNA is missing, the TRBD2 call by TCRdb cannot be tested. The clonotype was recovered from a human donor in good health. Some clones in this sample may be carry-over from other donors' samples. Sequencing used naive CXCR3+ CD8+ T cells from blood. Subset indicated: CD45RO-CCR7+CD27+CD95- naive CD8+ T cells expressing CXCR3 (TNR3+). CDR3 region: CASSQDGGLAGNEQFF.